The sequence of this T cell receptor (beta chain) was determined in a study of blood T cells in healthy people across ages. Then a second PCR, running about 6 to 12 cycles, was carried out with a sample-barcoded 5' primer and a J-beta primer mix. TCRdb re-called the 5' RACE reads through MiXCR, storing one row per CDR3 protein. The sample lists some 690,000 distinct CDR3 sequences, approximately 22% occurring once. The ends were cut back, 5 bases at V and 7 bases at J, with 9 bases in the middle. Germline CDR1 DFQATT, CDR2 SNEGSKA (reference sequence). This CDR3 has 11 residues. Sequencing was performed on blood. The TCR was taken from a man aged 65-85 years in good health. The chain employs TRBV20-1 and TRBJ2-1; D ambiguous. CDR3 nucleotide sequence: TGCAGTGCTTTTAGTCGGAATGAGCAGTTCTTC. This sequence encodes CSAFSRNEQFF.